One T cell receptor (beta chain) is described in this entry. No antigen is known for it. CDR3 length: 15 residues. Germline loops: CDR1 SGHTA, CDR2 FQGNSA. The J segment lost 4 bases and the V segment lost 0 bases, leaving 6 bases of the junction unmatched. This sample is part of a study of cytomegalovirus exposure and HLA in healthy donors. For the study at large: Clustering assigned about four fifths of the roughly 400 genotyped donors to the Caucasian-associated ancestry cluster.

PCR amplification relied on 60 Vbeta primers (plus 13 Jbeta primers). Repertoires were generated with immunoSEQ multiplex PCR, while TCRdb's copy carries only in-frame clones and drops some. The data contain more than 85,000 clones, under 75% of them singletons. The study, taken as a whole, reports: Researchers reportedly found TCR beta sequences accurately predicted most subjects' HLA-A and HLA-B alleles.

The TCR was taken from a female donor in good health and CMV-seronegative. Material for sequencing was PBMCs. This chain connects TRBV7-2 to TRBJ2-7, with TRBD1 matching 7 bases. In DNA, the CDR3 is TGTGCCAGCAGCTTAGCGCCGACAGGGCGGTACGAGCAGTACTTC. It yields the protein CASSLAPTGRYEQYF.